This TCR beta chain was observed in a study of blood T cell repertoires in COVID-19. Overall study: Samples taken during acute and convalescent COVID-19 were collected in the United States, Italy and Spain. Sources were T cells, B-cell-depleted T cells, or PBMCs; the material itself was cDNA or gDNA.

The CDR3 sequence is 16 residues long. Germline CDR1 and CDR2: KGHDR and SFDVKD. The V segment lost 4 bases and the J segment 5 bases; nucleotides outside the gene matches: 6. In the original analysis: Reference gene primer amplification gave nucleated cell count estimates. Sequencing used immunoSEQ multiplex PCR; TCRdb keeps in-frame clones, though not all of them. The V and J calls and the clone size are those of that table, but D and trimming were determined from the DNA. This sample yields around 300,000 clones, of which 70% to 90% are seen a single time; around 3% belongs to the top ten. The clonotype originates from a woman younger than 45 with active or convalescent COVID-19. The material sequenced was peripheral blood. The chain has TRBV24-1 and TRBJ2-3; 12 bases are a match to TRBD2. The CDR3 nucleotides are TGTGCCACCAGTGACCCTAGCGGGGGGGCTAGAGATACGCAGTATTTT. Protein product: CATSDPSGGARDTQYF.